These T cell receptor beta chains were read from a single sample in a study of T cell responses to AZD1222 COVID-19 vaccine. The protocol was immunoSEQ multiplex PCR, while the TCRdb copy is restricted to in-frame clones and leaves out a portion. The top ten clones hold about 1.6% of a sample with about 170,000 clones, roughly 92% of them seen once. This specimen consisted of peripheral blood, obtained on day 0 of AZD1222 vaccination. Receptor source: an adult in good health. Both conserved end residues are trimmed from each CDR3. The order of the fields is J gene, V gene, CDR3 protein.

J: TRBJ1-1
V: TRBV7-2
CDR3: ASSLDTKGVMNTEAF

J: TRBJ1-5
V: TRBV18
CDR3: ASSPGRGRSQPQH

J: TRBJ1-6
V: TRBV30
CDR3: AWSKWTNNSPLH

J: TRBJ2-2
V: TRBV19
CDR3: ASSISRTSGRWEITGELF

J: TRBJ2-2
V: TRBV19
CDR3: ASSSGLHTGELF

J: TRBJ1-3
V: TRBV5-1
CDR3: ASSPHPRQSFSGNTIY

J: TRBJ2-6
V: TRBV27
CDR3: ASSFLEGRSGANVLT

J: TRBJ1-1
V: TRBV7-6
CDR3: ASSPLVGGAAF

J: TRBJ1-1
V: TRBV18
CDR3: ASSPVGQGNTEAF

J: TRBJ2-3
V: TRBV5-1
CDR3: ASSLEGPASTDTQY

J: TRBJ1-4
V: TRBV5-8
CDR3: ASSFKRTGNEKLF

J: TRBJ2-1
V: TRBV3-1/TRBV3-2
CDR3: ASSQSGTSGRGNEQF

J: TRBJ2-3
V: TRBV2
CDR3: ASRDVAGGVDTQY

J: TRBJ2-7
V: TRBV6-5
CDR3: ASRPPIGGWEQY

J: TRBJ2-1
V: TRBV6-4
CDR3: ASSEGLARDEQF

J: TRBJ2-3
V: TRBV5-1
CDR3: ASSLGVAGSTDTQY

J: TRBJ2-6
V: TRBV19
CDR3: ASSIAGSGSPGANVLT

J: TRBJ1-1
V: TRBV5-5
CDR3: ASSSQTTEAF

J: TRBJ1-1
V: TRBV29-1
CDR3: SGKTGRAEAF

J: TRBJ1-2
V: TRBV7-9
CDR3: ASSSRAGYT

J: TRBJ2-1
V: TRBV7-3
CDR3: ASSLAGESSYNEQF

J: TRBJ1-5
V: TRBV3-1/TRBV3-2
CDR3: ASSKTVHSNQPQH

J: TRBJ1-5
V: TRBV27
CDR3: ASSQWTGGNQPQH

J: TRBJ1-4
V: TRBV6-5
CDR3: ASSYSGTVNEKLF

J: TRBJ1-3
V: TRBV7-2
CDR3: ASSLATGASINTIY

J: TRBJ2-1
V: TRBV10-3
CDR3: AISLGSGSSYNEQF

J: TRBJ2-1
V: TRBV12-3/TRBV12-4
CDR3: ASSFSSYNEQF

J: TRBJ2-1
V: TRBV9
CDR3: ASSTRGGPYNEQF

J: TRBJ1-4
V: TRBV30
CDR3: AWSVRGEKLF

J: TRBJ1-1
V: TRBV7-9
CDR3: ASSLRGQTKAF

J: TRBJ2-3
V: TRBV5-1
CDR3: ASSSGGSLDTQY

J: TRBJ2-3
V: TRBV18
CDR3: ASSPGGDPADTQY

J: TRBJ2-3
V: TRBV5-1
CDR3: ASSPSPPGLQRAPTDTQY

J: TRBJ2-1
V: TRBV7-9
CDR3: ASSLQRGSYNEQF

J: TRBJ1-6
V: TRBV3-1/TRBV3-2
CDR3: ASSQDLSGTLH

J: TRBJ1-3
V: TRBV9
CDR3: ASSVAVSGNTIY

J: TRBJ2-4
V: TRBV18
CDR3: ASSLRQGVGNIQY

J: TRBJ2-1
V: TRBV4-2
CDR3: ASSQDVTSGREQF

J: TRBJ1-1
V: TRBV7-3
CDR3: ASSTTVNTEAF

J: TRBJ2-5
V: TRBV4-1
CDR3: ASSPLTEETQY

J: TRBJ1-6
V: TRBV3-1/TRBV3-2
CDR3: ASSQAGSNSPLH

J: TRBJ1-2
V: TRBV12-3/TRBV12-4
CDR3: ASSFGQGAGA

J: TRBJ1-6
V: TRBV7-9
CDR3: ASSRHGTDNSPLH

J: TRBJ1-2
V: TRBV7-2
CDR3: ASSPNRLNYGYT

J: TRBJ2-7
V: TRBV5-8
CDR3: ASSLGTGNTYEQY

J: TRBJ2-7
V: TRBV11-2
CDR3: ASSLGASYEQY

J: TRBJ1-2
V: TRBV7-9
CDR3: ASSFESGLDNGYT

J: TRBJ2-6
V: TRBV3-1/TRBV3-2
CDR3: ASSQDGTGYSGANVLT

J: TRBJ1-2
V: TRBV7-2
CDR3: ASSFPGFINYGYT

J: TRBJ1-2
V: TRBV7-9
CDR3: ASSLVGNNYGYT

J: TRBJ1-1
V: TRBV11-3
CDR3: ASSKDTNTEAF

J: TRBJ2-7
V: TRBV12-3/TRBV12-4
CDR3: ASSLGYEQY

J: TRBJ2-3
V: TRBV11-1
CDR3: ASSLVGGTDTQY

J: TRBJ1-1
V: TRBV6-1
CDR3: ASNPSRATEAF

J: TRBJ1-2
V: TRBV5-1
CDR3: ASSVGGNVGYT

J: TRBJ2-5
V: TRBV12-5
CDR3: ASASGPQETQY

J: TRBJ1-3
V: TRBV7-2
CDR3: ASSSRGTGGSGNTIY

J: TRBJ1-1
V: TRBV6-1
CDR3: ASSEDWEAEAF

J: TRBJ1-6
V: TRBV18
CDR3: ASSDRTGINSPLH